The sequence of this T cell receptor beta chain was determined in a study of T cells in Graves' hyperthyroidism and ophthalmopathy. From RNA transcripts, TCR beta CDR3 regions were amplified. Using the HTBI primer set, a first-round RT-PCR was run on the TCR CDR3. TCRdb analysed the multiplex PCR reads with MiXCR anew, one entry per CDR3 protein. This table has more than 300,000 distinct CDR3 sequences, approximately 17% appearing once. This clonotype was counted a few times. The V and J ends lost 5 bases and 2 bases, in that order; junction bases with no gene match: 5. This CDR3 is 15 amino acids long. Germline V gene data show CDR1 as SNHLY and CDR2 as FYNNEI.

This chain uses TRBV2 with TRBJ2-7; 11 bases align to TRBD1. Sample: blood. The TCR originated in a man aged 18 to 30 with Graves' ophthalmopathy. The CDR3 here is CASSTGQGAPYEQYF. CDR3 nucleotide sequence: TGTGCCAGCAGTACAGGACAGGGGGCCCCCTACGAGCAGTACTTC.